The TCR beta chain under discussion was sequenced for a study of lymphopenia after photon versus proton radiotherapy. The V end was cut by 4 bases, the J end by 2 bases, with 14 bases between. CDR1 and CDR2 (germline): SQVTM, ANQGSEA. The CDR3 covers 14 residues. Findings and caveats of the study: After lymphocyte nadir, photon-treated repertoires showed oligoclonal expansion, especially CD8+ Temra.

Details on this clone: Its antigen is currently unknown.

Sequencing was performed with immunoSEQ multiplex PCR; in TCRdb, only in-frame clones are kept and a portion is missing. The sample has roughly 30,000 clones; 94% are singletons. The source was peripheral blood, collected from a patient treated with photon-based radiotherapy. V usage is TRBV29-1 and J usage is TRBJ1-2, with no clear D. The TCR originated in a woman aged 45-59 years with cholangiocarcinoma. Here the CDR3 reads CSVGAGTVNYGYTF. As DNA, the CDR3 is TGCAGCGTTGGGGCGGGTACAGTAAACTATGGCTACACCTTC. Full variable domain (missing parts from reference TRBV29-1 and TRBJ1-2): SAVISQKPSRDICQRGTSLTIQCQVDSQVTMMFWYRQQPGQSLTLIATANQGSEATYESGFVIDKFPISRPNLTFSTLTVSNMSPEDSSIYLCSVGAGTVNYGYTFGSGTRLTVV.